The clone carrying this T cell receptor beta chain was detected ten times or more. Antigen specificity is unknown. Each sample gave at least 6 million isolated PBMCs. Every sample gave at least 6 micrograms of total RNA when it was extracted. The sample originates from a study of blood T cells in healthy people across ages. Study conclusions and caveats: In older individuals, TCR beta diversity per million T cells was lower, falling roughly linearly with age.

A J-beta primer mix and a sample-barcoded 5' primer were used in a second PCR of roughly 7 to 12 cycles. Each CDR3 protein gets one entry after TCRdb re-called the 5' RACE reads with MiXCR. Among about 650,000 distinct CDR3 sequences listed, less than 40% were seen once. Trimming took 4 bases from V and 8 from J; bases not matched to a gene: 10. Germline CDR1 is ENHRY and CDR2 is SYGVKD. This CDR3 spans 14 amino acids. This chain connects TRBV10-3 to TRBJ1-2, with TRBD1 matching 7 bases. Sequencing input: blood. The sequence derives from a woman of 80 years or more in good health. Here the CDR3 reads CAISGTGDWGGYTF. The CDR3 DNA reads TGTGCCATCAGTGGGACAGGAGACTGGGGAGGCTACACCTTC.